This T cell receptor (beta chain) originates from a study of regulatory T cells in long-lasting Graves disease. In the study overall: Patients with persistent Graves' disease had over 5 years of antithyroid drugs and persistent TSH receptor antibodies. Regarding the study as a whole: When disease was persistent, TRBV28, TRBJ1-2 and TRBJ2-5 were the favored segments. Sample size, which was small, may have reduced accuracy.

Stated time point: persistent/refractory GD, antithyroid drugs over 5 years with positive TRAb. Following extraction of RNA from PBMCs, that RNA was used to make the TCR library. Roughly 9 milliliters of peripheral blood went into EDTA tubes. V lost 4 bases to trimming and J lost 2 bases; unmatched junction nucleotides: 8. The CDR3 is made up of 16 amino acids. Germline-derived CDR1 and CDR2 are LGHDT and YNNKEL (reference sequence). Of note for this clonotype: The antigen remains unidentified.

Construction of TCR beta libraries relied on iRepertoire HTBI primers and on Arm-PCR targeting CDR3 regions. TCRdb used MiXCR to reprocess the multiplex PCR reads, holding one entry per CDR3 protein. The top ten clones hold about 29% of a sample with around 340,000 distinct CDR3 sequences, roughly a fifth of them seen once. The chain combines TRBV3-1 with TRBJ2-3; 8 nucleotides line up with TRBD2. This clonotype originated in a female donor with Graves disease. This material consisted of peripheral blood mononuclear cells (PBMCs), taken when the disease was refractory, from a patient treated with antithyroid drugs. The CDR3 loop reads CASSLMGGGPTDTQYF. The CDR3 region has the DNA TGTGCCAGCAGCCTCATGGGCGGGGGGCCCACAGATACGCAGTATTTT.